The T cell receptor (beta chain) described here comes from a study of blood T cell repertoires in COVID-19. The overall study: Researchers got acute and convalescent COVID-19 samples from the United States, Italy and Spain.

Cohorts were assigned according to the clinical history that participants reported. Two negative PCRs, clearance, or symptom resolution characterized the recovered Cohort 3 donors. CDR1 and CDR2 (germline): LGHDT, YNNKEL (reference sequence). The CDR3 has 16 amino acids. Trimming cost V 1 base and J 1 base, with 10 bases left between them. Study processing details: Nucleated cell number was recorded as an estimate derived from reference gene primer amplification. Generated by immunoSEQ multiplex PCR, the TCRdb table keeps only in-frame clones and is missing some. Clonal size and the V and J genes are those of that table, whereas D and trimming came from the DNA. The sample has some 160,000 clones; over 75% are singletons.

This chain connects TRBV3-1 (or the pseudogene TRBV3-2) to TRBJ2-2; D might be TRBD2 (6 bases). This clonotype originated in a woman in her forties or fifties who had recovered from COVID-19. The sequencing sample was made of PBMCs or T cells enriched from blood (not recorded which). CDR3 sequence (DNA): TGTGCCAGCAGCCAAGGGCGGGGTCTGAACACCGGGGAGCTGTTTTTT. Translating gives CASSQGRGLNTGELFF.